What follows are 9 T cell receptor beta chains derived from one specimen sequenced in a study of blood T cell repertoires in COVID-19. TCRdb keeps only in-frame clones here, not all; method: immunoSEQ multiplex PCR. This table has a few hundred thousand clones, 70% to 90% appearing once. The sequencing sample was made of peripheral blood. The receptors derive from a human donor with COVID-19, enrolled during active disease. The donor label of this sample is uncertain.

This chain connects TRBV5-1 to TRBJ2-7; TRBD2 is a possible D gene (6 bases). There are 19 residues in the CDR3. Germline CDR1 and CDR2: SGHRS and YFSETQ. V lost 1 base and J 2 bases, leaving 25 bases between the germline ends. The CDR3 loop is CASSLWGQGVGRIPYEQYF. The CDR3 DNA reads as TGCGCCAGCAGCTTGTGGGGCCAAGGGGTCGGGAGAATCCCCTACGAGCAGTACTTC. Filled out from reference TRBV5-1 and TRBJ2-7, the complete variable domain reads KAGVTQTPRYLIKTRGQQVTLSCSPISGHRSVSWYQQTPGQGLQFLFEYFSETQRNKGNFPGRFSGRQFSNSRSEMNVSTLELGDSALYLCASSLWGQGVGRIPYEQYFGPGTRLTVT.

The V call is TRBV3-1 (or the pseudogene TRBV3-2), the J call TRBJ1-5; D remains unclear. Germline V gene data show CDR1 as LGHDT and CDR2 as YNNKEL (reference sequence). Trimming removed 0 bases from V and 7 bases from J, with 7 bases in between. The CDR3 consists of 13 residues. This CDR3 reads CASSQDRFQPQHF. The CDR3 nucleotides are TGTGCCAGCAGCCAAGATCGGTTCCAGCCCCAGCATTTT.

This clone was observed a few times. V and J are TRBV10-3 and TRBJ2-2, with 9 positions matching TRBD2. V was clipped by 6 bases and J by 6 bases; unmatched bases: 8. Germline V lookup: CDR1 ENHRY, CDR2 SYGVKD. There are 15 residues in the CDR3. CDR3 DNA sequence: TGTGCCATCAGCCTGGGACTAGCCTGGGCCGGGGAGCTGTTTTTT. This encodes CAISLGLAWAGELFF.

V usage is TRBV10-1 and J usage is TRBJ1-1; 8 nucleotides line up with TRBD1. The germline V gene encodes CDR1 WNHNN and CDR2 SYGVQD (reference sequence). With V trimmed by 10 bases and J by 6 bases, 13 bases remained unmatched. This CDR3 contains 14 residues. The CDR3 DNA follows: TGCGCCACCTCCGGGACAGGACTTGCCCCTGAAGCTTTCTTT. This encodes CATSGTGLAPEAFF.

V is TRBV19 and J is TRBJ1-4, with 9 bases aligning to TRBD1. V shed 6 bases, J shed 2 bases, and the junction held 4 bases outside the gene matches. This CDR3 is built from 15 residues. Germline CDR1 is LNHDA and CDR2 is SQIVND (reference sequence). In nucleotides, the CDR3 is TGTGCCAGTAGGGACAGGGGTAAGACTAATGAAAAACTGTTTTTT. It specifies CASRDRGKTNEKLFF.

Only one count was recorded for this clone. The chain couples TRBV7-4 to TRBJ2-4, with 9 bases that match TRBD1. V gave up 6 bases and J gave up 1 base; unmatched junction bases: 4. This CDR3 contains 15 residues. Looked up from germline, CDR1 is SGHVT and CDR2 is SQSDAQ. CDR3 coding DNA: TGTGCCAGCAGTCCACAGGGGGCGGCCAAAAACATTCAGTACTTC. It encodes CASSPQGAAKNIQYF.

This clone was detected a few times. The rearrangement uses TRBV2 and TRBJ1-2; no reliable D call. V was shortened by 3 bases and J by 6 bases, with 5 bases between the two germline ends. Germline loops: CDR1 SNHLY, CDR2 FYNNEI. This CDR3 contains 11 residues. CDR3 region: CASSDSDGYTF. CDR3 DNA: TGTGCCAGCAGTGACAGCGATGGCTACACCTTC.

The chain has TRBV6-1 and TRBJ2-7; D possibly corresponds to TRBD2 (5 bases). This CDR3 spans 15 amino acids. V was cut by 3 bases and J by 5 bases, with 17 bases left in between. Germline lookup yields CDR1 MNHNS and CDR2 SASEGT. This CDR3 is CASSDPYRDEDEQYF. In DNA form, the CDR3 reads TGTGCCAGCAGTGACCCCTACCGGGATGAGGACGAGCAGTACTTC.

V is TRBV7-2 and J is TRBJ2-3; D possibly corresponds to TRBD2 (6 bases). There are 12 residues in the CDR3. Germline V CDR1 and CDR2: SGHTA, FQGNSA. Trimming removed 11 bases from V and 0 bases from J, with 9 bases in between. The chain's CDR3 is CAGSGSTDTQYF. DNA of the CDR3: TGTGCCGGTAGCGGTAGCACAGATACGCAGTATTTT.